Listed below are T cell receptor beta chains from one sample, sequenced in a study of spatial heterogeneity in lung cancer. MiXCR, applied by TCRdb to the 5' RACE reads, yields one record per CDR3 protein. The sample has roughly 1,700 distinct CDR3 sequences, 20% to 25% seen once. Sequencing used normal lung tissue next to the tumor, obtained at surgery. The receptor source for this set is a male donor with early-stage non-small cell lung cancer. CDR3s include the opening cysteine and the closing phenylalanine or tryptophan. D genes are given only for firm matches. A row's size may be missing; if present it is once, few, many or a size class.

CDR3 protein: CASIDREKNIQYF
CDR3 DNA: TGTGCCAGCATTGACAGGGAAAAAAACATTCAGTACTTC
D gene: TRBD1
V gene: TRBV28
clone size: large
J gene: TRBJ2-4

CDR3 protein: CSAGTGANVLTF
CDR3 DNA: TGCAGCGCCGGGACTGGGGCCAACGTCCTGACTTTC
D gene: NA
V gene: TRBV29-1
clone size: medium-sized
J gene: TRBJ2-6

CDR3 protein: CSARDQPTGVPF
CDR3 DNA: TGCAGTGCTAGAGACCAACCGACAGGGGTGCCCTTC
D gene: TRBD1
V gene: TRBV20-1
clone size: medium-sized
J gene: TRBJ1-2

CDR3 protein: CASRPSGGEDTQYF
CDR3 DNA: TGTGCCAGCAGACCTAGCGGGGGAGAAGATACGCAGTATTTT
D gene: TRBD2
V gene: TRBV5-4
clone size: few
J gene: TRBJ2-3

CDR3 protein: CASSLGASGGYEQYF
CDR3 DNA: TGTGCCAGCAGCTTAGGTGCTAGCGGGGGGTACGAGCAGTACTTC
D gene: TRBD2
V gene: TRBV7-2
clone size: medium-sized
J gene: TRBJ2-7

CDR3 protein: CSAPGDTRDYGYTF
CDR3 DNA: TGCAGTGCTCCGGGGGACACGAGGGACTATGGCTACACCTTC
D gene: NA
V gene: TRBV20-1
clone size: large
J gene: TRBJ1-2

CDR3 protein: CASSLRGIAYNEQFF
CDR3 DNA: TGTGCCAGCAGTTTGAGGGGAATAGCCTACAATGAGCAGTTCTTC
D gene: NA
V gene: TRBV12-3/TRBV12-4
clone size: NA
J gene: TRBJ2-1

CDR3 protein: CSARRGGTDTQYF
CDR3 DNA: TGCAGTGCTAGACGGGGGGGCACAGATACGCAGTATTTT
D gene: TRBD2
V gene: TRBV20-1
clone size: few
J gene: TRBJ2-3

CDR3 protein: CASSLTADTQYF
CDR3 DNA: TGTGCCAGCAGCTTAACGGCAGATACGCAGTATTTT
D gene: NA
V gene: TRBV7-8
clone size: NA
J gene: TRBJ2-3

CDR3 protein: CASGSGANVLTF
CDR3 DNA: TGTGCCAGCGGTTCTGGGGCCAACGTCCTGACTTTC
D gene: NA
V gene: TRBV3-1
clone size: medium-sized
J gene: TRBJ2-6

CDR3 protein: CSATGRSGYGYTF
CDR3 DNA: TGCAGTGCTACGGGACGCAGTGGATATGGCTACACCTTC
D gene: NA
V gene: TRBV20-1
clone size: large
J gene: TRBJ1-2

CDR3 protein: CASSLKAGSHETQYF
CDR3 DNA: TGTGCCAGCAGCTTGAAAGCAGGAAGCCATGAGACCCAGTACTTC
D gene: NA
V gene: TRBV5-6
clone size: medium-sized
J gene: TRBJ2-5

CDR3 protein: CASSADSLNEQFF
CDR3 DNA: TGTGCCAGCAGCGCGGACTCCCTTAATGAGCAGTTCTTC
D gene: NA
V gene: TRBV7-2
clone size: medium-sized
J gene: TRBJ2-1

CDR3 protein: CSVEGTARDTEAFF
CDR3 DNA: TGCAGCGTTGAAGGGACAGCCAGGGACACTGAAGCTTTCTTT
D gene: NA
V gene: TRBV29-1
clone size: medium-sized
J gene: TRBJ1-1

CDR3 protein: CSATFSGGPNEQFF
CDR3 DNA: TGCAGTGCTACATTTAGCGGGGGACCCAATGAGCAGTTCTTC
D gene: TRBD2
V gene: TRBV20-1
clone size: large
J gene: TRBJ2-1

CDR3 protein: CASRRQADSYEQYF
CDR3 DNA: TGTGCCAGCAGGAGACAGGCCGACTCCTACGAGCAGTACTTC
D gene: NA
V gene: TRBV6-1
clone size: medium-sized
J gene: TRBJ2-7

CDR3 protein: CASSQAGQGTYGYTF
CDR3 DNA: TGCGCCAGCAGCCAAGCCGGACAGGGGACCTATGGCTACACCTTC
D gene: TRBD1
V gene: TRBV4-3
clone size: NA
J gene: TRBJ1-2

CDR3 protein: CASSWGRSYGYTF
CDR3 DNA: TGTGCCAGCAGTTGGGGCAGGAGCTATGGCTACACCTTC
D gene: NA
V gene: TRBV27
clone size: NA
J gene: TRBJ1-2

CDR3 protein: CASSSSNPNTDTQYF
CDR3 DNA: TGTGCCAGCAGCTCTAGTAACCCGAACACAGATACGCAGTATTTT
D gene: NA
V gene: TRBV6-2/TRBV6-3
clone size: NA
J gene: TRBJ2-3

CDR3 protein: CASSAPRTSIYEQYF
CDR3 DNA: TGTGCCAGCTCAGCGCCGAGGACATCTATCTACGAGCAGTACTTC
D gene: NA
V gene: TRBV18
clone size: few
J gene: TRBJ2-7

CDR3 protein: CASSLPRGSGASDTQYF
CDR3 DNA: TGTGCCAGCAGTTTACCCCGGGGTAGCGGGGCATCAGATACGCAGTATTTT
D gene: TRBD2
V gene: TRBV28
clone size: large
J gene: TRBJ2-3

CDR3 protein: CASSFIGQNTGELFF
CDR3 DNA: TGCGCCAGCAGCTTTATAGGACAAAACACCGGGGAGCTGTTTTTT
D gene: NA
V gene: TRBV5-1
clone size: large
J gene: TRBJ2-2

CDR3 protein: CASSLDTSGGEQFF
CDR3 DNA: TGCGCCAGCAGCTTGGACACCTCTGGGGGTGAGCAGTTCTTC
D gene: NA
V gene: TRBV5-1
clone size: many
J gene: TRBJ2-1

CDR3 protein: CSSRSHTEAFF
CDR3 DNA: TGCAGCTCTCGATCCCACACTGAAGCTTTCTTT
D gene: NA
V gene: TRBV29-1
clone size: NA
J gene: TRBJ1-1

CDR3 protein: CASSHRGITYNEQFF
CDR3 DNA: TGTGCCAGCAGCCACAGGGGGATAACCTACAATGAGCAGTTCTTC
D gene: TRBD1
V gene: TRBV14
clone size: few
J gene: TRBJ2-1

CDR3 protein: CASSQEWGMRANVLTF
CDR3 DNA: TGCGCCAGCAGCCAAGAATGGGGGATGAGGGCCAACGTCCTGACTTTC
D gene: NA
V gene: TRBV4-1
clone size: NA
J gene: TRBJ2-6

CDR3 protein: CASSTGFIEQFF
CDR3 DNA: TGTGCCAGCAGTACAGGGTTTATAGAGCAGTTCTTC
D gene: NA
V gene: TRBV6-2/TRBV6-3
clone size: large
J gene: TRBJ2-1

CDR3 protein: CASILTGKAYQPQHF
CDR3 DNA: TGTGCCAGCATCTTGACAGGGAAAGCATATCAGCCCCAGCATTTT
D gene: TRBD1
V gene: TRBV28
clone size: medium-sized
J gene: TRBJ1-5

CDR3 protein: CASFLRGGRSSYNEQFF
CDR3 DNA: TGTGCCAGCTTCCTCAGGGGCGGGAGGAGCTCCTACAATGAGCAGTTCTTC
D gene: TRBD2
V gene: TRBV18
clone size: NA
J gene: TRBJ2-1

CDR3 protein: CASSLTLGEYNEQFF
CDR3 DNA: TGTGCCAGCAGCTTAACACTAGGAGAGTACAATGAGCAGTTCTTC
D gene: NA
V gene: TRBV7-9
clone size: NA
J gene: TRBJ2-1

CDR3 protein: CASSFLGLQSGGELFF
CDR3 DNA: TGTGCCAGCAGTTTTTTAGGTCTCCAGTCCGGCGGGGAGCTGTTTTTT
D gene: NA
V gene: TRBV12-3/TRBV12-4
clone size: few
J gene: TRBJ2-2

CDR3 protein: CASRPGVKGTYNEQFF
CDR3 DNA: TGTGCCAGCAGACCCGGGGTAAAGGGCACCTACAATGAGCAGTTCTTC
D gene: NA
V gene: TRBV5-4
clone size: large
J gene: TRBJ2-1

CDR3 protein: CASSSDPSSYEQYF
CDR3 DNA: TGCGCCAGCAGCTCCGACCCGAGCTCCTACGAGCAGTACTTC
D gene: NA
V gene: TRBV5-1
clone size: NA
J gene: TRBJ2-7

CDR3 protein: CSVHNTGRSYNEQFF
CDR3 DNA: TGCAGCGTTCATAATACAGGGAGGTCCTACAATGAGCAGTTCTTC
D gene: NA
V gene: TRBV29-1
clone size: NA
J gene: TRBJ2-1

CDR3 protein: CASSPAQGSEAFF
CDR3 DNA: TGTGCCAGCAGCCCGGCACAGGGGTCTGAAGCTTTCTTT
D gene: TRBD1
V gene: TRBV7-2
clone size: many
J gene: TRBJ1-1

CDR3 protein: CASIRSEYSGANVLTF
CDR3 DNA: TGTGCCAGCATTCGGAGCGAGTACTCTGGGGCCAACGTCCTGACTTTC
D gene: NA
V gene: TRBV7-9
clone size: many
J gene: TRBJ2-6

CDR3 protein: CASSSDLSEQFF
CDR3 DNA: TGTGCCAGCAGCTCGGACCTATCGGAGCAGTTCTTC
D gene: NA
V gene: TRBV7-2
clone size: few
J gene: TRBJ2-1

CDR3 protein: CSVKTGWEDTEAFF
CDR3 DNA: TGCAGCGTTAAGACAGGGTGGGAGGACACTGAAGCTTTCTTT
D gene: TRBD1
V gene: TRBV29-1
clone size: medium-sized
J gene: TRBJ1-1

CDR3 protein: CASSLEASGRPYEQYF
CDR3 DNA: TGTGCCAGCAGCTTAGAGGCTAGCGGGAGGCCCTACGAGCAGTACTTC
D gene: TRBD2
V gene: TRBV7-9
clone size: NA
J gene: TRBJ2-7

CDR3 protein: CASSLGFRDRGGEQFF
CDR3 DNA: TGTGCCAGCAGCTTAGGATTCCGGGACAGGGGAGGGGAGCAGTTCTTC
D gene: TRBD1
V gene: TRBV11-2
clone size: medium-sized
J gene: TRBJ2-1

CDR3 protein: CSVEDLDRGYQETQYF
CDR3 DNA: TGCAGCGTTGAAGACCTAGACCGGGGCTACCAAGAGACCCAGTACTTC
D gene: NA
V gene: TRBV29-1
clone size: NA
J gene: TRBJ2-5

CDR3 protein: CSAPRGQVYYNSPLHF
CDR3 DNA: TGCAGTGCACCCCGGGGACAGGTCTACTATAATTCACCCCTCCACTTT
D gene: TRBD1
V gene: TRBV20-1
clone size: medium-sized
J gene: TRBJ1-6

CDR3 protein: CASSSSPGQGDQPQHF
CDR3 DNA: TGTGCCAGCAGCTCCTCCCCGGGACAAGGGGATCAGCCCCAGCATTTT
D gene: NA
V gene: TRBV5-5
clone size: medium-sized
J gene: TRBJ1-5

CDR3 protein: CASSSGIADTQYF
CDR3 DNA: TGTGCCAGCAGCTCAGGGATAGCAGATACGCAGTATTTT
D gene: NA
V gene: TRBV16
clone size: medium-sized
J gene: TRBJ2-3

CDR3 protein: CASSPKVGLASYNEQFF
CDR3 DNA: TGTGCCAGCAGCCCTAAAGTCGGACTAGCGAGCTACAATGAGCAGTTCTTC
D gene: TRBD2
V gene: TRBV11-3
clone size: NA
J gene: TRBJ2-1

CDR3 protein: CSARGTAVGNEQYF
CDR3 DNA: TGCAGTGCTAGGGGGACTGCGGTAGGGAACGAGCAGTACTTC
D gene: NA
V gene: TRBV20-1
clone size: few
J gene: TRBJ2-7

CDR3 protein: CSVSLAGAPVIPDTQYF
CDR3 DNA: TGCAGCGTTAGCCTAGCGGGGGCCCCCGTCATCCCTGATACGCAGTATTTT
D gene: TRBD2
V gene: TRBV29-1
clone size: medium-sized
J gene: TRBJ2-3

CDR3 protein: CASSQSFVTYNEQFF
CDR3 DNA: TGCGCCAGCAGTCAATCGTTCGTCACCTACAATGAGCAGTTCTTC
D gene: NA
V gene: TRBV23-1
clone size: medium-sized
J gene: TRBJ2-1

CDR3 protein: CASSQGITYEQYF
CDR3 DNA: TGCGCCAGCAGCCAAGGGATCACCTACGAGCAGTACTTC
D gene: NA
V gene: TRBV4-3
clone size: medium-sized
J gene: TRBJ2-7

CDR3 protein: CASSSSGYGYTF
CDR3 DNA: TGTGCCAGCAGTTCCTCTGGCTATGGCTACACCTTC
D gene: NA
V gene: TRBV28
clone size: NA
J gene: TRBJ1-2

CDR3 protein: CATSDPDSIDGYTF
CDR3 DNA: TGTGCCACCAGTGATCCGGACAGTATCGATGGCTACACCTTC
D gene: NA
V gene: TRBV24-1
clone size: large
J gene: TRBJ1-2

CDR3 protein: CASSSTTGLEAFF
CDR3 DNA: TGTGCCAGCAGCTCTACGACAGGTTTAGAAGCTTTCTTT
D gene: NA
V gene: TRBV5-4
clone size: NA
J gene: TRBJ1-1

CDR3 protein: CASSSGLDFGELFF
CDR3 DNA: TGTGCCAGCAGCTCCGGACTAGACTTCGGGGAGCTGTTTTTT
D gene: TRBD2
V gene: TRBV5-6
clone size: medium-sized
J gene: TRBJ2-2

CDR3 protein: CASSVGASSGELFF
CDR3 DNA: TGTGCCAGCAGCGTAGGCGCCTCGAGCGGGGAGCTGTTTTTT
D gene: NA
V gene: TRBV9
clone size: medium-sized
J gene: TRBJ2-2

CDR3 protein: CASSDIQGNQPQHF
CDR3 DNA: TGTGCCAGCAGTGACATACAGGGGAATCAGCCCCAGCATTTT
D gene: TRBD1
V gene: TRBV25-1
clone size: once
J gene: TRBJ1-5

CDR3 protein: CASGLPTMPGTGARVGETQYF
CDR3 DNA: TGTGCTAGTGGTTTGCCGACTATGCCCGGGACAGGGGCCAGGGTGGGAGAGACCCAGTACTTC
D gene: TRBD1
V gene: TRBV12-5
clone size: large
J gene: TRBJ2-5

CDR3 protein: CASSASGGTYEQYF
CDR3 DNA: TGTGCCAGCAGTGCTAGCGGGGGGACCTACGAGCAGTACTTC
D gene: TRBD2
V gene: TRBV25-1
clone size: medium-sized
J gene: TRBJ2-7

CDR3 protein: CAISGQGQGGTEAFF
CDR3 DNA: TGTGCCATCAGTGGGCAAGGGCAGGGGGGGACTGAAGCTTTCTTT
D gene: TRBD1
V gene: TRBV10-3
clone size: medium-sized
J gene: TRBJ1-1

CDR3 protein: CSASIGTGKLGETQYF
CDR3 DNA: TGCAGCGCCTCTATCGGGACAGGGAAGTTGGGAGAGACCCAGTACTTC
D gene: TRBD1
V gene: TRBV29-1
clone size: large
J gene: TRBJ2-5